Listed below are T cell receptor beta chains from one sample, sequenced in a study of shared clonotypes between healthy human individuals. Only in-frame clones appear in the TCRdb table, and some are missing; sequencing was by immunoSEQ multiplex PCR. Among about 2 million clones, about 94% were seen once, and the ten largest hold around 1.1%. The sequenced sample was naive CD8+ T cells sorted from blood. The receptors derive from a man between 18 and 29 years old in good health. Each CDR3 is given with its conserved first and last residue. Each record gives: J gene, V gene, CDR3 protein.

TRBJ2-7 TRBV7-9 CASKPIGDTVDEQYF
TRBJ2-7 TRBV9 CASSVGGGLAYEQYF
TRBJ1-3 TRBV4-1 CASSPEGPAGNTIYF
TRBJ2-6 TRBV5-4 CASSWGGSQGANVLTF
TRBJ2-1 TRBV27 CATLLGDEQFF
TRBJ1-2 TRBV7-9 CASSAQGSYGYTF
TRBJ2-3 TRBV9 CASSVEGAGGTDTQYF
TRBJ2-7 TRBV9 CASSVDGYTTYEQYF
TRBJ2-7 TRBV15 CATSREGRGWDEQYF
TRBJ1-2 TRBV29-1 CSVEEEGYGYTF
TRBJ2-7 TRBV23-1 CASRAAPSEQYF
TRBJ1-1 TRBV27 CASSLVGQNTEAFF
TRBJ1-1 TRBV4-3 CASSRNLGIAEAFF
TRBJ2-2 TRBV2 CASIKANTGELFF
TRBJ2-2 TRBV4-1 CASSFGQGTGELFF
TRBJ2-7 TRBV18 CASSPPTSGTYEQYF
TRBJ2-3 TRBV4-1 CASSRNKNRVQPDTQYF
TRBJ1-1 TRBV4-1 CASSPNRALHGGGTEAFF
TRBJ1-4 TRBV27 CASSLGTGYGNEKLFF
TRBJ2-5 TRBV19 CASSQRETQYF
TRBJ1-1 TRBV30 CAWSLYTEAFF
TRBJ2-7 TRBV27 CASSITSGYEQYF
TRBJ2-5 TRBV2 CASLPAPLGTQYF
TRBJ1-2 TRBV29-1 CSVGPGTYGYTF
TRBJ1-6 TRBV11-2 CASSLLVQGAIYNSPLHF
TRBJ2-2 TRBV6-5 CASSFPYTGELFF
TRBJ1-1 TRBV5-3 CARSSGQNTEAFF
TRBJ2-3 TRBV27 CASSIITGATDTQYF
TRBJ2-1 TRBV7-3 CASSLKGKEQFF